This T cell receptor (beta chain) derives from a study of shared clonotypes between healthy human individuals. Study background: Donors had three CD4 naive, three CD4 memory, two CD8 naive and one CD8 memory plate apiece.

Every subset's genomic DNA went evenly onto several immunoSEQ plates. Measured with immunoSEQ multiplex PCR; TCRdb has only the in-frame clones, and not every one. In the table there are under 600,000 clones, approximately 95% of which are singletons. Study-wide results and limits: It was anticipated that sequencing depth would influence how many clonotypes donors shared.

Only Caucasian adults living in Nashville, Tennessee made up the donor group. On this clone: Its antigen is as yet unknown.

The CDR3 extends over 20 amino acids. V was clipped by 3 bases and J by 5 bases; unmatched bases: 18. The germline CDR1 and CDR2 sequences are MDHEN and SYDVKM. Sequencing was carried out using naive CD4+ T cells sorted from blood. Subset described: CD45RA+ positively selected. The rearrangement uses TRBV28 and TRBJ2-3; 12 bases line up with TRBD2. The sequence was obtained from a woman aged 25 to 45 in good health. The CDR3 spells CASSFPSVRGLAGGQDTQYF. In DNA form, the CDR3 reads TGTGCCAGCAGTTTTCCTTCCGTCAGGGGGCTAGCGGGAGGGCAAGATACGCAGTATTTT. Filled out from reference TRBV28 and TRBJ2-3, the complete variable domain reads DVKVTQSSRYLVKRTGEKVFLECVQDMDHENMFWYRQDPGLGLRLIYFSYDVKMKEKGDIPEGYSVSREKKERFSLILESASTNQTSMYLCASSFPSVRGLAGGQDTQYFGPGTRLTVL.